The sequence of this T cell receptor (beta chain) was determined in a study of blood T cell repertoires in COVID-19. Study summary: COVID-19 samples from acute and convalescent phases originated in the United States, Italy and Spain. From T cells, B-cell-depleted T cells, or PBMCs came the material, which was cDNA or gDNA.

Deletions cut 6 bases from V and 4 bases from J, with 15 bases between. The CDR3 is made up of 14 amino acids. CDR1 is MNHEY, CDR2 SMNVEV, per germline (reference sequence). The authors' processing: Nucleated cell number was recorded as an estimate derived from reference gene primer amplification. Clones were read by immunoSEQ multiplex PCR, and TCRdb kept only the in-frame ones, dropping some. D and trimming come from the DNA, and the V and J calls and clone size come from that table. The repertoire holds around 300,000 clones, with 75% to 90% as singletons. This clone was seen only a few times. The sample was peripheral blood. This chain links TRBV27 with TRBJ1-2; D perhaps matches TRBD1 (5 bases). This receptor was taken from a man in his fifties with acute or convalescent COVID-19. The CDR3 spells CASSPISGFYGYTF. The CDR3 DNA follows: TGTGCCAGCAGCCCTATTTCAGGGTTCTATGGCTACACCTTC.